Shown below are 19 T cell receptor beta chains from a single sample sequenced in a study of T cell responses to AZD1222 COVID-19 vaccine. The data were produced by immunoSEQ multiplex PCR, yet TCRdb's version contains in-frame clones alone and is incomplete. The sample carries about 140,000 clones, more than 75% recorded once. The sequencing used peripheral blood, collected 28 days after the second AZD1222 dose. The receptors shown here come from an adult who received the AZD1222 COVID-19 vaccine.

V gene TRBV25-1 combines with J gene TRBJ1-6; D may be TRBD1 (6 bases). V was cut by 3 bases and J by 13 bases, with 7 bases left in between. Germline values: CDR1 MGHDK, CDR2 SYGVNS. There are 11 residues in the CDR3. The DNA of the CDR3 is TGTGCCAGCAGTGACCAGGGGCCCCTCCACTTT. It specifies CASSDQGPLHF.

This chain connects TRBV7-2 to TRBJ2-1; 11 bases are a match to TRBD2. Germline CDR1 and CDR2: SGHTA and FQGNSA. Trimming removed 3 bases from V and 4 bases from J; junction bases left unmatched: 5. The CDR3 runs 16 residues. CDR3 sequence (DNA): TGTGCCAGCAGCTTTGTAGCGGGGGGGCCTTACAATGAGCAGTTCTTC. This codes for CASSFVAGGPYNEQFF.

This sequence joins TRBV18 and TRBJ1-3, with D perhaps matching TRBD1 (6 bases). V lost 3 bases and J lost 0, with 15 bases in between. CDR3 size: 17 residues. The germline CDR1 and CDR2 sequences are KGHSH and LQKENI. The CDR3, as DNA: TGTGCCAGCTCACCGGTTTCTGACAGGTCCTCTGGAAACACCATATATTTT. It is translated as CASSPVSDRSSGNTIYF.

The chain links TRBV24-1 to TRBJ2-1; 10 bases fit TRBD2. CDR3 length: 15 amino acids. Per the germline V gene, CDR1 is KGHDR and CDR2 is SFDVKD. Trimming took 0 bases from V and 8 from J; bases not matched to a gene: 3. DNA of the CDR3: TGTGCCACCAGTGATTTGCTAGCGGGGGTATATGAGCAGTTCTTC. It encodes CATSDLLAGVYEQFF.

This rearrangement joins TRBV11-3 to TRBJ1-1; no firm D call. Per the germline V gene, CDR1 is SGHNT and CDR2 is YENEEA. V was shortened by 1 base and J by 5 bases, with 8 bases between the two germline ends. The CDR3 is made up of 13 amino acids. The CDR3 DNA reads TGTGCCAGCAGCTTAGCGGCGAGGACTGAAGCTTTCTTT. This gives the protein CASSLAARTEAFF.

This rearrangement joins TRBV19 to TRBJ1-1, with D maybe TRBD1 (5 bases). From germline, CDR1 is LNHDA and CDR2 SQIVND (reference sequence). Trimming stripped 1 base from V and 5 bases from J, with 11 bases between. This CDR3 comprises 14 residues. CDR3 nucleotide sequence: TGTGCCAGTAGTATAGTATGGGGGTGGACTGAAGCTTTCTTT. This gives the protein CASSIVWGWTEAFF. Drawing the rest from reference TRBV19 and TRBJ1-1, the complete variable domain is DGGITQSPKYLFRKEGQNVTLSCEQNLNHDAMYWYRQDPGQGLRLIYYSQIVNDFQKGDIAEGYSVSREKKESFPLTVTSAQKNPTAFYLCASSIVWGWTEAFFGQGTRLTVV.

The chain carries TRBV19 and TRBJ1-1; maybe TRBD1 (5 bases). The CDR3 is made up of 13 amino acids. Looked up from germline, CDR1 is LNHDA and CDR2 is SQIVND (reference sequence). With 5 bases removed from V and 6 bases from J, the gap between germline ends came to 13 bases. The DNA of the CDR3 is TGTGCCAGTAGTGTCTGGGGCGCCTCTGAAGCTTTCTTT. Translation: CASSVWGASEAFF.

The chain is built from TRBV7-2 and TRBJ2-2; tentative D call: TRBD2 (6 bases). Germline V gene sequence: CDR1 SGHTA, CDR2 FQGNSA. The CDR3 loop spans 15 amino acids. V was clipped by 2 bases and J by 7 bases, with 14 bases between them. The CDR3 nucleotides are TGTGCCAGCAGCTTATGGGGGGTATCGGGCGGGGAGCTGTTTTTT. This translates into CASSLWGVSGGELFF.

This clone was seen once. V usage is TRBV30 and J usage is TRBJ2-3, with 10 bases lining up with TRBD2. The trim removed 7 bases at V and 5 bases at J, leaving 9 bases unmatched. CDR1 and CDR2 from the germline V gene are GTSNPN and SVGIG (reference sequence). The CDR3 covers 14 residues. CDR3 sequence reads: CASTHSGGLDTQYF. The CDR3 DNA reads TGTGCCTCAACTCATAGCGGGGGGCTAGATACGCAGTATTTT.

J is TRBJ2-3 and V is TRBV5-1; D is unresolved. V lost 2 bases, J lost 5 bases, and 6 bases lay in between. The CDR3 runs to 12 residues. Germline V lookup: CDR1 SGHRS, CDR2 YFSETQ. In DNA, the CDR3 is TGCGCCAGCAGCTTTACCGGAGATACGCAGTATTTT. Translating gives CASSFTGDTQYF.

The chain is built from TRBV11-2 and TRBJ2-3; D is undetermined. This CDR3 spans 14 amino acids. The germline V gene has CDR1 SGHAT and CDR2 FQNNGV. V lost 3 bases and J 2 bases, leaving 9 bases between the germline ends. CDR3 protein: CASSFDGATDTQYF. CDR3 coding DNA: TGTGCCAGCAGCTTTGATGGCGCCACAGATACGCAGTATTTT.

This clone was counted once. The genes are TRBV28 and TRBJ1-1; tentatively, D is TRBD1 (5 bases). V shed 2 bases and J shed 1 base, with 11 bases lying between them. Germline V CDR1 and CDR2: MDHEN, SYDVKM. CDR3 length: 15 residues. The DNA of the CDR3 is TGTGCCAGCAGTTTAGGGACTGGGTGGAACACTGAAGCTTTCTTT. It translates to CASSLGTGWNTEAFF. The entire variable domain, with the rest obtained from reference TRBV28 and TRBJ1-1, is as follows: DVKVTQSSRYLVKRTGEKVFLECVQDMDHENMFWYRQDPGLGLRLIYFSYDVKMKEKGDIPEGYSVSREKKERFSLILESASTNQTSMYLCASSLGTGWNTEAFFGQGTRLTVV.

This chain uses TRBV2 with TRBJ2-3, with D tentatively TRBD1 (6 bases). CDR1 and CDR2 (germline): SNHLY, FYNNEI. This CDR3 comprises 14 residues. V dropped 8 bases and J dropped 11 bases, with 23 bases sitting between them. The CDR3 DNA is TGTGCCAGCTCAAGACAGGTTCAGCTCTGGGAGCAGTATTTT. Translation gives CASSRQVQLWEQYF.

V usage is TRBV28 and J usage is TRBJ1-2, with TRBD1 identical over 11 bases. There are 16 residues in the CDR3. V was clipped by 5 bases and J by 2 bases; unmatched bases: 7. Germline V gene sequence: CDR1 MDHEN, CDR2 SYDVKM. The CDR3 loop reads CASSRTGGRGNYGYTF. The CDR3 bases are TGTGCCAGCAGTCGGACAGGGGGCAGGGGCAACTATGGCTACACCTTC.

The CDR3 region has the DNA TGTGCCAGCAGCCAAGTTAGGCGGAGTGAAGCTTTCTTT. Residues: CASSQVRRSEAFF. The rearrangement links TRBV3-1 (or the pseudogene TRBV3-2) to TRBJ1-1; D is uncertain. The CDR3 is 13 amino acids. V dropped 1 base and J dropped 7 bases, with 10 bases sitting between them. Germline CDR1 LGHDT, CDR2 YNNKEL (reference sequence).

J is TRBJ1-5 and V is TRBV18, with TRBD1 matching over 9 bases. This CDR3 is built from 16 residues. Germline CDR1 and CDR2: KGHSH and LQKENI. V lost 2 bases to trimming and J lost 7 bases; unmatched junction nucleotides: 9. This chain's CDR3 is CASSPGRTGERQPQHF. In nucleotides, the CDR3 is TGTGCCAGCTCACCAGGGCGGACAGGGGAAAGGCAGCCCCAGCATTTT.

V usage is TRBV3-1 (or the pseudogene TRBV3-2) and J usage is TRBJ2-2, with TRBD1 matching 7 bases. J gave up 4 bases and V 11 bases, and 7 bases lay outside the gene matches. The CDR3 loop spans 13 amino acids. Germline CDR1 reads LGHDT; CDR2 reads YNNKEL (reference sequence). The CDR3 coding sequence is TGTGCCGGCCGACAGGGTGGCACCGGGGAGCTGTTTTTT. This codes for CAGRQGGTGELFF.

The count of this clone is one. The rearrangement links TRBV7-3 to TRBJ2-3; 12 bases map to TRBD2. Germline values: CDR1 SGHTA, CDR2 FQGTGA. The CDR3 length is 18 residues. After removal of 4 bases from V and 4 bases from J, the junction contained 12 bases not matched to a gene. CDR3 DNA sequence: TGTGCCAGCAGCTGGGCTAGCGGGAGGGCCAGGGCGCCAGATACGCAGTATTTT. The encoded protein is CASSWASGRARAPDTQYF.

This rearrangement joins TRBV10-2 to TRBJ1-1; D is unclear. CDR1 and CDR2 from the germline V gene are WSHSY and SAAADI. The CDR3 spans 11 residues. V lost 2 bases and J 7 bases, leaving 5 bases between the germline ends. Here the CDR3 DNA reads TGCGCCAGCAGTGAGGGCTTTGAAGCTTTCTTT. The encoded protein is CASSEGFEAFF.